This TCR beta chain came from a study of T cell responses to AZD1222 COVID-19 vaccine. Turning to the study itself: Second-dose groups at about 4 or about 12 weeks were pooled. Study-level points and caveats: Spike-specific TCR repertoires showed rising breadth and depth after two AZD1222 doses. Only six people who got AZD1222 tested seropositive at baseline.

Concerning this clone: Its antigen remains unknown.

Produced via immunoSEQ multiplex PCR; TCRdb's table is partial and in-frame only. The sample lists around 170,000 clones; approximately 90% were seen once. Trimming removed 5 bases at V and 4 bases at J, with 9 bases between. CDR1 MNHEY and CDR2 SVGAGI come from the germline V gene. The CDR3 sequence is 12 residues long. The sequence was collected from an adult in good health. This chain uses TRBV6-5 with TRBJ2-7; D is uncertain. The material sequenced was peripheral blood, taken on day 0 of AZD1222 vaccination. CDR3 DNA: TGTGCCAGCAGTCCTTATGGATACGAGCAGTACTTC. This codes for CASSPYGYEQYF.